Listed here are 18 T cell receptor beta chains from one sample, sequenced in a study of response to subunit inactivated influenza vaccine. TCRdb recomputed calls from the RT-PCR reads with MiXCR, one row per CDR3 protein. Of under 850,000 distinct CDR3 sequences in the sample, approximately 17% are singletons; the top ten hold 11%. The sample consisted of PBMCs from blood, taken 5 to 6 days after vaccination. All receptors derive from a man in his fifties or sixties who received an inactivated influenza vaccine.

This chain links TRBV20-1 with TRBJ2-1; D is unclear. The germline gives CDR1 DFQATT, CDR2 SNEGSKA (reference sequence). This CDR3 region has 12 residues. V shed 2 bases and J shed 10 bases, with 12 bases lying between them. CDR3 sequence (DNA): TGCAGTGCTAGATACCCCCGTGGGGAGCAGTTCTTC. This gives the protein CSARYPRGEQFF.

V and J are TRBV12-3 or TRBV12-4 and TRBJ2-7; 9 bases align to TRBD2. The trim removed 6 bases at V and 6 bases at J, leaving 9 bases unmatched. The CDR3 contains 14 residues. CDR3 DNA sequence: TGTGCCAGCAGAAAGACTAGCGGAGGCGGCGAGCAGTACTTC. Encoded protein: CASRKTSGGGEQYF.

This clonotype has a handful of counts. This rearrangement joins TRBV20-1 to TRBJ2-1, with 10 positions matching TRBD2. The junction had 5 bases not matched to a gene; V was cut back by 5 bases and J by 7 bases. The germline gives CDR1 DFQATT, CDR2 SNEGSKA (reference sequence). The CDR3 covers 13 residues. CDR3 amino acids: CSAFSGGKNEQFF. DNA of the CDR3: TGCAGTGCTTTTAGCGGGGGGAAGAATGAGCAGTTCTTC.

The chain employs TRBV6-5 and TRBJ1-6; weak D call: TRBD1 (6 bases). Trimming took 2 bases from V and 10 from J, leaving 15 bases between them. This CDR3 comprises 15 residues. The germline V gene has CDR1 MNHEY and CDR2 SVGAGI. Here the CDR3 DNA reads TGTGCCAGCAGTTACGCCGGGGGGCTAGAGTCACCCCTCCACTTT. This encodes CASSYAGGLESPLHF.

In DNA form, the CDR3 reads TGCAGCGTTGAAGAACCCCCAGTATTGACTGAAGCTTTCTTT. As protein: CSVEEPPVLTEAFF. V gene TRBV29-1 combines with J gene TRBJ1-1; D call uncertain. The germline V gene has CDR1 SQVTM and CDR2 ANQGSEA. This CDR3 has 14 amino acids. V was clipped by 0 bases and J by 5 bases, with 13 bases between them.

This chain links TRBV20-1 with TRBJ1-5, with TRBD1 matching over 7 bases. CDR1 and CDR2 from the germline V gene are DFQATT and SNEGSKA (reference sequence). There are 16 residues in the CDR3. Losses at the gene ends were 5 bases for V and 2 bases for J; bases not matched to a gene: 12. CDR3 amino acids: CSAHITGAAGNQPQHF. The CDR3 DNA follows: TGCAGTGCTCACATCACAGGGGCGGCGGGCAATCAGCCCCAGCATTTT.

This clonotype was observed many times. The chain combines TRBV4-3 with TRBJ2-3, with 12 positions matching TRBD2. V dropped 1 base and J dropped 6; count of bases not matched to a gene: 8. Germline values: CDR1 LGHNA, CDR2 YSLEER. This CDR3 contains 17 residues. The CDR3 nucleotides read TGCGCCAGCAGCCAAGGAGCAACTAGCGGGGGGCCGGATACGCAGTATTTT. This codes for CASSQGATSGGPDTQYF.

Many counts were recorded for this clonotype. The genes are TRBV7-2 and TRBJ2-3; no reliable D call. The CDR3 has 13 residues. The germline V and J ends were trimmed by 5 bases and 4 bases, with 10 bases remaining between them. The germline CDR1 and CDR2 sequences are SGHTA and FQGNSA. The CDR3 spells CASSPQSPDTQYF. The CDR3 nucleotides are TGTGCCAGCAGCCCCCAGTCTCCAGATACGCAGTATTTT.

This clonotype appeared a few times. This chain links TRBV5-4 with TRBJ2-2; 11 bases match TRBD1. The CDR3 spans 17 residues. V shed 6 bases and J 4 bases; nucleotides not matched to a gene: 11. The V gene's germline CDR1 is SGHNT and CDR2 YYREEE (reference sequence). Written as DNA, the CDR3 is TGTGCCAGCAACCAAAGGACAGGGGGCGGTTCCACCGGGGAGCTGTTTTTT. Encoded protein: CASNQRTGGGSTGELFF.

This clonotype was detected a few times. V gene TRBV4-3 combines with J gene TRBJ2-3, with no clear D. The CDR3 runs 16 residues. Trimming removed 3 bases from V and 4 bases from J, with 17 bases in between. Germline V gene lookup returns CDR1 LGHNA and CDR2 YSLEER. CDR3 protein: CASSQSRWSFADTQYF. The CDR3 DNA reads TGCGCCAGCAGCCAGTCGAGGTGGTCTTTCGCAGATACGCAGTATTTT.

The chain joins TRBV4-2 to TRBJ1-2; 9 bases fit TRBD1. This CDR3 contains 17 residues. Trimming removed 4 bases from V and 4 bases from J; junction bases left unmatched: 13. Germline-derived CDR1 and CDR2 are LGHNA and YNFKEQ. Here the CDR3 DNA reads TGTGCCAGCAGCCCAAAGACAGGGGGAGTCTCCGGCTATGGCTACACCTTC. This translates into CASSPKTGGVSGYGYTF.

CDR3 sequence reads: CASSQVAGAAGEQYF. The CDR3 DNA is TGCGCCAGCAGTCAGGTAGCGGGGGCAGCCGGCGAGCAGTACTTC. This chain connects TRBV4-3 to TRBJ2-7; 9 bases line up with TRBD2. The CDR3 length is 15 residues. From germline, CDR1 is LGHNA and CDR2 YSLEER. J gave up 6 bases and V 6 bases, and 12 bases lay outside the gene matches.

The V call is TRBV4-3, the J call TRBJ2-1; 9 bases match TRBD2. Germline V CDR1 and CDR2: LGHNA, YSLEER. V shed 0 bases, J shed 11 bases, and the junction held 8 bases outside the gene matches. The length of the CDR3 is 15 residues. The CDR3 coding sequence is TGCGCCAGCAGCCAAGATCCAGCGGGGGGTCAGAAGCAGTTCTTC. Translated, it gives CASSQDPAGGQKQFF.

In its sample, this clonotype was seen many times. This chain uses TRBV6-2 or TRBV6-3 with TRBJ2-7, with TRBD2 identical over 11 bases. Germline loops: CDR1 MNHEY, CDR2 SVGEGT. J gave up 1 base and V 6 bases, and 5 bases lay outside the gene matches. The CDR3 runs to 15 residues. CDR3 coding DNA: TGTGCCAGCAGGGAACTAGCGGGAGAATCCTACGAGCAGTACTTC. The encoded protein is CASRELAGESYEQYF.

This clonotype was seen a few times. The V call is TRBV6-2 or TRBV6-3, the J call TRBJ2-1; 11 bases match TRBD2. This CDR3 contains 16 residues. Germline V gives CDR1 MNHEY, CDR2 SVGEGT. V shed 6 bases, J shed 4 bases, and the junction held 8 bases outside the gene matches. CDR3 amino acids: CASSPKTSGAYNEQFF. In DNA, the CDR3 is TGTGCCAGCAGCCCTAAGACTAGCGGGGCTTACAATGAGCAGTTCTTC.

This clonotype occurred a few times. The chain carries TRBV4-3 and TRBJ1-6; tentative D call: TRBD1 (6 bases). This CDR3 comprises 16 residues. Germline values: CDR1 LGHNA, CDR2 YSLEER. The V and J ends lost 0 bases and 7 bases respectively, with 13 bases between them. CDR3 coding DNA: TGCGCCAGCAGCCAAGATTGGGGGCAGGGGAATTCACCCCTCCACTTT. This encodes CASSQDWGQGNSPLHF.

The gene calls are TRBV10-3 and TRBJ1-3, with TRBD1 matching over 7 bases. The V and J ends lost 3 bases and 3 bases, in that order; junction bases with no gene match: 2. This CDR3 is built from 14 residues. The V gene's germline CDR1 is ENHRY and CDR2 SYGVKD. CDR3 nucleotide sequence: TGTGCCATCAGTGAAGACAGGGTTGGAAACACCATATATTTT. It translates to CAISEDRVGNTIYF.

CDR3 amino acids: CSPKGGPEETQYF. CDR3 in DNA: TGCAGTCCTAAGGGGGGCCCTGAAGAGACCCAGTACTTC. The genes are TRBV20-1 and TRBJ2-5, with D perhaps matching TRBD1 or TRBD2 (6 bases each). This CDR3 contains 13 residues. In germline, CDR1 is DFQATT, CDR2 SNEGSKA (reference sequence). V was cut by 8 bases and J by 3 bases, with 16 bases left in between.